The 27 T cell receptor beta chains reported below all come from one sample, sequenced in a study of radiotherapy plus CTLA-4 blockade in lung cancer. The method was immunoSEQ multiplex PCR; TCRdb's version includes in-frame clones alone and lacks a portion of them. The sample yields about 57,000 clones, less than 80% seen once. Sample: peripheral blood, taken from a patient treated with radiotherapy plus ipilimumab. These receptors came from a human donor with non-small cell lung cancer who had a complete response to radiotherapy plus ipilimumab.

This chain uses TRBV10-2 with TRBJ1-4, with a tentative D call TRBD1 (6 bases). This CDR3 has 14 residues. Germline CDR1 WSHSY, CDR2 SAAADI. Trimming cost V 2 bases and J 7 bases, with 11 bases left between them. The CDR3 DNA sequence: TGCGCCAGCAGTGAGGAGGGGGGGAGTGAAAAACTGTTTTTT. This translates into CASSEEGGSEKLFF.

V is TRBV27 and J is TRBJ1-2, with 10 bases aligning to TRBD1. The V segment lost 6 bases and the J segment 6 bases; nucleotides outside the gene matches: 7. The CDR3 is 14 amino acids. Germline lookup yields CDR1 MNHEY and CDR2 SMNVEV (reference sequence). The CDR3 nucleotides are TGTGCCAGCAGCCTAGACAGGGGGCAGAATGGCTACACCTTC. This encodes CASSLDRGQNGYTF.

This sequence joins TRBV5-1 and TRBJ2-2, with 10 bases aligning to TRBD1. The CDR3 is 15 residues long. Germline-derived CDR1 and CDR2 are SGHRS and YFSETQ. The J segment lost 3 bases and the V segment lost 4 bases, leaving 3 bases of the junction unmatched. The CDR3 DNA reads TGCGCCAGCAGCGAGGGACAGGGGCACACCGGGGAGCTGTTTTTT. It encodes CASSEGQGHTGELFF.

V usage is TRBV6-5 and J usage is TRBJ2-5; D remains unclear. This CDR3 is 16 amino acids long. CDR1 and CDR2 from the germline V gene are MNHEY and SVGAGI. The ends were cut back, 0 bases at V and 0 bases at J, with 11 bases in the middle. The CDR3 region has the DNA TGTGCCAGCAGTTACTCGGCTGGCGGTTACCAAGAGACCCAGTACTTC. This gives the protein CASSYSAGGYQETQYF.

This clone was counted a few times. The chain is built from TRBV28 and TRBJ2-1; 11 bases fit TRBD2. The germline V gene has CDR1 MDHEN and CDR2 SYDVKM. V gave up 5 bases and J gave up 10 bases; unmatched junction bases: 13. The CDR3 consists of 16 residues. CDR3 sequence reads: CASSTTFSGRALEQFF. CDR3 nucleotides: TGTGCCAGCAGTACTACCTTTAGCGGGAGGGCCTTAGAGCAGTTCTTC.

The rearrangement uses TRBV27 and TRBJ1-3; the match to TRBD1 covers 8 bases. The germline gives CDR1 MNHEY, CDR2 SMNVEV (reference sequence). Trimming removed 1 base from V and 4 bases from J; junction bases left unmatched: 6. This CDR3 region has 16 residues. CDR3 in DNA: TGTGCCAGCAGTTTATTGTCCGGGACAGGCGGAAACACCATATATTTT. Its translation is CASSLLSGTGGNTIYF.

The V call is TRBV19, the J call TRBJ1-5, with a possible D match to TRBD1 (6 bases). There are 15 residues in the CDR3. Germline values: CDR1 LNHDA, CDR2 SQIVND (reference sequence). Deletions cut 4 bases from V and 3 bases from J, with 13 bases between. The CDR3 protein is CASSNRDNLNQPQHF. DNA for the CDR3: TGTGCCAGTAGTAACCGGGACAACCTCAATCAGCCCCAGCATTTT.

V gene TRBV11-3 combines with J gene TRBJ1-1; the D is unclear. The CDR3 runs to 14 residues. CDR1 is SGHNT, CDR2 YENEEA, per germline. V lost 5 bases and J lost 6, with 16 bases in between. CDR3 DNA: TGTGCCAGCAGCCACGCCGTGGAGGACCCTGAAGCTTTCTTT. Residues: CASSHAVEDPEAFF.

V and J are TRBV19 and TRBJ2-1; 8 bases map to TRBD1. After removal of 5 bases from V and 2 bases from J, the junction contained 8 bases not matched to a gene. The CDR3 spans 16 residues. The germline gives CDR1 LNHDA, CDR2 SQIVND (reference sequence). Here the CDR3 DNA reads TGTGCCAGTAGTCCTCGCCGGGACAGGACCTACAATGAGCAGTTCTTC. This translates into CASSPRRDRTYNEQFF.

The chain employs TRBV7-2 and TRBJ2-7; D is ambiguous. This CDR3 is 12 amino acids long. V dropped 5 bases and J dropped 7 bases, with 12 bases sitting between them. Germline loops: CDR1 SGHTA, CDR2 FQGNSA. The CDR3 here is CASSHPAAEQYF. CDR3 nucleotide sequence: TGTGCCAGCAGCCATCCGGCGGCTGAGCAGTACTTC.

The table lists this clone with a few counts. This chain links TRBV19 with TRBJ2-3, with a weak D call TRBD2 (6 bases). V was clipped by 11 bases and J by 2 bases, with 17 bases between them. Germline CDR1 LNHDA, CDR2 SQIVND (reference sequence). This CDR3 contains 14 residues. Written as DNA, the CDR3 is TGTGCCCGTCTTGGGGGACTTCACACAGATACGCAGTATTTT. Protein: CARLGGLHTDTQYF. The full variable domain, its missing parts supplied by reference TRBV19 and TRBJ2-3, is DGGITQSPKYLFRKEGQNVTLSCEQNLNHDAMYWYRQDPGQGLRLIYYSQIVNDFQKGDIAEGYSVSREKKESFPLTVTSAQKNPTAFYLCARLGGLHTDTQYFGPGTRLTVL.

The J gene is TRBJ1-2, the V gene TRBV7-8; TRBD1 is a possible D gene (6 bases). Trimming cost V 2 bases and J 8 bases, with 12 bases left between them. CDR3 size: 13 residues. The germline V gene encodes CDR1 SGHVS and CDR2 FQNEAQ. The CDR3, as DNA: TGTGCCAGCAGCTTAAACAGGGTGGGCGGCTACACCTTC. Amino acid sequence: CASSLNRVGGYTF.

The V and J genes are TRBV18 and TRBJ2-3, with TRBD1 matching over 10 bases. The CDR3 consists of 16 residues. Germline trimming cut 3 bases from V and 0 bases from J; bases unmatched to any gene: 3. The germline CDR1 and CDR2 sequences are KGHSH and LQKENI. In DNA, the CDR3 is TGTGCCAGCTCACCCTTGGGACAGGGGAGCACAGATACGCAGTATTTT. It encodes CASSPLGQGSTDTQYF.

This chain uses TRBV5-1 with TRBJ2-1; 8 bases map to TRBD2. The CDR3 extends over 13 amino acids. The V segment lost 6 bases and the J segment 5 bases; nucleotides outside the gene matches: 4. Per the germline V gene, CDR1 is SGHRS and CDR2 is YFSETQ. The CDR3 sequence: CASKRERNNEQFF. CDR3 in DNA: TGCGCCAGCAAGCGGGAGAGGAACAATGAGCAGTTCTTC.

The chain has TRBV18 and TRBJ1-4; possibly TRBD1 for D (6 bases). Trimming pared 3 bases from V and 4 bases from J, leaving 12 bases between. CDR3 size: 15 residues. Germline V gene data show CDR1 as KGHSH and CDR2 as LQKENI. For the CDR3, the DNA is TGTGCCAGCTCACCTGGGACAAAAAATAATGAAAAACTGTTTTTT. Protein sequence: CASSPGTKNNEKLFF. The full variable domain, completed using reference TRBV18 and TRBJ1-4, is NAGVMQNPRHLVRRRGQEARLRCSPMKGHSHVYWYRQLPEEGLKFMVYLQKENIIDESGMPKERFSAEFPKEGPSILRIQQVVRGDSAAYFCASSPGTKNNEKLFFGSGTQLSVL.

J is TRBJ2-2 and V is TRBV19, with 15 bases aligning to TRBD2. V was clipped by 7 bases and J by 3 bases; unmatched bases: 9. The CDR3 totals 18 residues. CDR1 and CDR2 from the germline V gene are LNHDA and SQIVND (reference sequence). CDR3 DNA sequence: TGTGCCAGTACCCGAGGACTAGCGGGGGGGCGGGACACCGGGGAGCTGTTTTTT. As protein: CASTRGLAGGRDTGELFF. Full variable domain (rest looked up from reference TRBV19 and TRBJ2-2): DGGITQSPKYLFRKEGQNVTLSCEQNLNHDAMYWYRQDPGQGLRLIYYSQIVNDFQKGDIAEGYSVSREKKESFPLTVTSAQKNPTAFYLCASTRGLAGGRDTGELFFGEGSRLTVL.

The chain has TRBV21-1 and TRBJ2-7; TRBD1, as called in the table, went unchecked against the DNA. TRBV21-1 is a known pseudogene. This CDR3 is 15 amino acids long. The CDR3 nucleotides read TGTGCCAGCACCCCGGTCCAGGTTCCAACCTACGAGCAGTACGTC. This gives the protein CASTPVQVPTYEQYV.

The J gene is TRBJ2-5, the V gene TRBV10-2, with D perhaps TRBD2 (6 bases). CDR3 length equals 15 residues. The germline V gene has CDR1 WSHSY and CDR2 SAAADI. Trimming shortened V by 4 bases and J by 5 bases, and 17 bases separated the two germline ends. The CDR3 region has the DNA TGCGCCAGCAGTGCGGGCGGATGGGACTCGGAGACCCAGTACTTC. The encoded protein is CASSAGGWDSETQYF.

This clone was detected a few times. J is TRBJ2-3 and V is TRBV6-1; 11 bases align to TRBD2. Germline CDR1 MNHNS, CDR2 SASEGT. Trimming at V came to 3 bases and at J to 7 bases, leaving 12 bases not matched to a gene. The CDR3 has 17 amino acids. CDR3 residues: CASSDPRTSGFRNTQYF. The CDR3, as DNA: TGTGCCAGCAGTGACCCCCGGACTAGCGGGTTTAGAAATACGCAGTATTTT.

The genes are TRBV27 and TRBJ2-6; 7 positions match TRBD2. Germline assignment: CDR1 MNHEY and CDR2 SMNVEV (reference sequence). The junction had 5 bases not matched to a gene; V was cut back by 3 bases and J by 0 bases. The CDR3 length is 17 residues. CDR3 region: CASSLLGEGSGANVLTF. The CDR3 region has the DNA TGTGCCAGCAGTTTGCTGGGGGAGGGCTCTGGGGCCAACGTCCTGACTTTC.

The chain is built from TRBV12-1 and TRBJ2-3; the table gives TRBD2 as D, unverified against the DNA. TRBV12-1 is a known pseudogene. The CDR3 contains 15 residues. CDR3 DNA sequence: TGTGCCAGCAGCTTTGGGACTTTCCACACAGATACGCAGTATTTT. It yields the protein CASSFGTFHTDTQYF.

This chain uses TRBV28 with TRBJ2-2, with 9 bases fitting TRBD2. With V trimmed by 5 bases and J by 7 bases, 8 bases remained unmatched. The CDR3 has 15 amino acids. Germline assignment: CDR1 MDHEN and CDR2 SYDVKM. For the CDR3, the DNA is TGTGCCAGCAGTCTTAGCGGGGGTCGGAACGGGGAGCTGTTTTTT. Translating gives CASSLSGGRNGELFF.

V gene TRBV18 combines with J gene TRBJ1-5; 8 bases are a match to TRBD1. Trimming took 6 bases from V and 9 from J; bases not matched to a gene: 13. Germline V lookup: CDR1 KGHSH, CDR2 LQKENI. The CDR3 runs 15 residues. CDR3 sequence (DNA): TGTGCCAGCTCCCTCGGACAGGGTGAGGGGCGGCCCCAGCATTTT. Protein product: CASSLGQGEGRPQHF.

The gene calls are TRBV9 and TRBJ2-3, with a weak D call TRBD2 (6 bases). The CDR3 extends over 16 amino acids. Trimming removed 0 bases from V and 4 bases from J, with 15 bases in between. Germline V CDR1 and CDR2: SGDLS, YYNGEE. CDR3 coding DNA: TGTGCCAGCAGCGTAGAGGGGACTGGGAATTCAGATACGCAGTATTTT. It codes for CASSVEGTGNSDTQYF. Full variable domain (missing parts from reference TRBV9 and TRBJ2-3): DSGVTQTPKHLITATGQRVTLRCSPRSGDLSVYWYQQSLDQGLQFLIQYYNGEERAKGNILERFSAQQFPDLHSELNLSSLELGDSALYFCASSVEGTGNSDTQYFGPGTRLTVL.

The chain combines TRBV6-1 with TRBJ1-2; possibly TRBD1 for D (6 bases). The CDR3 loop spans 21 amino acids. Deletions cut 0 bases from V and 4 bases from J, with 30 bases between. Germline loops: CDR1 MNHNS, CDR2 SASEGT. CDR3 nucleotide sequence: TGTGCCAGCAGTGAAGCTCGGCGGGGGCTATTACACCGCAGAGCCCCCTATGGCTACACCTTC. It encodes CASSEARRGLLHRRAPYGYTF.

This clone occurred once. Relative to the germline gene, one junction end is altered; a read error may explain this. The sample carries other DNA sequences with the same CDR3. For the CDR3, the DNA is TGTGCCAGTAGTTACGCCTCCAGGGGTTACGAGCAGTACTTC. It specifies CASSYASRGYEQYF. The V and J genes are TRBV6-5 and TRBJ2-7; tentative D call: TRBD1 (6 bases). CDR1 is MNHEY, CDR2 SVGAGI, per germline. The CDR3 totals 14 residues.

The rearrangement uses TRBV9 and TRBJ2-6; TRBD1 matches at 8 bases. Germline V lookup: CDR1 SGDLS, CDR2 YYNGEE. V gave up 4 bases and J gave up 0 bases; unmatched junction bases: 6. This CDR3 contains 17 residues. In DNA form, the CDR3 reads TGTGCCAGCAGCCCAGCCGGGACAGGCTCTGGGGCCAACGTCCTGACTTTC. Its protein product is CASSPAGTGSGANVLTF.